This paragraph reports one T cell receptor (beta chain). Its target is not known. TCRdb independently ran MiXCR on the RT-PCR reads; one entry per CDR3 protein. Here the sample spans a few hundred thousand distinct CDR3 sequences, approximately 14% being singletons. CDR3 length: 15 amino acids. Germline lookup yields CDR1 LNHNV and CDR2 YYDKDF (reference sequence). Trimming removed 5 bases at V and 1 base at J, with 14 bases between. The data were taken from a study of response to subunit inactivated influenza vaccine. Whole-study findings and limits: A suggestion made by the authors is that each seasonal influenza vaccination recruits few new T cells.

This chain joins TRBV15 and TRBJ2-5; D is possibly TRBD1 or TRBD2 (6 bases each). This receptor was identified in a man between 50 and 59 years old who received an inactivated influenza vaccine. The material sequenced was PBMCs from blood, taken roughly 13 days after vaccination. The DNA of the CDR3 is TGTGCCACCAGCTGGGGGGACAAACCCCAAGAGACCCAGTACTTC. Residues: CATSWGDKPQETQYF.